This entry is about one T cell receptor (beta chain). The antigen it recognizes is unknown. There are no base qualities to consult, and no much larger clone falls within one base. Reading from cysteine to phenylalanine, the CDR3 counts 17 amino acids. The only DNA kept is the CDR3, 51 bases in frame from the first base. Per the germline V gene, KGHSH is the CDR1 and LQKENI is the CDR2. V is cut back by 3 bases and J by 8 bases, with 18 bases in the junction unmatched. This sample stems from a study of T cell responses to AZD1222 COVID-19 vaccine (dated by TCRdb to the early 2020s). For the wider study: AZD1222 recipients whose second dose came at about 4 weeks and those whose second dose came at about 12 weeks were combined into one group, since spike-specific TCR depth and breadth did not differ between the two schedules. Trial participants were enrolled by age into subgroups of 18-55, 56-69 and 70-plus years, and around 150, 29 and 61 TCR-sequenced participants, respectively, were included in these subgroups. A total of 233 trial participants underwent TCR sequencing, of whom 200 to 220 had received two doses of AZD1222 and around 25 had received two doses of the MenACWY control vaccine.

The time point label, as the study defines it: baseline before first vaccination. Vaccinee samples came from UK trials COV001 and COV002, including a single-blind randomized controlled phase 2/3 trial of AZD1222 (ChAdOx1 nCoV-19) in healthy adults. Trial participant PBMC samples were collected at day 0 and day 28 after the second dose for TCRbeta chain sequencing. The CDR3 regions of human TCRbeta chains were subjected to immunosequencing. The original methods were these. TCRs in the repertoires were matched against a reference library of SARS-CoV-2-specific TCRs that had been generated with the MIRA antigen-specificity platform. Breadth was defined as the fraction of unique TCRs that were SARS-CoV-2-associated, and depth was defined as the fraction of total T cells that were SARS-CoV-2-associated. Using the MIRA data, each spike-specific TCR was assigned both to the spike region to which the TCR was reactive and to a CD4 or CD8 class. Log10-transformed breadth and depth values were compared by one-way ANOVA with Sidak's multiple comparisons tests. TCRdb re-hosts the immuneACCESS table, in-frame sequences only. Its copies lack some clones; in the studies checked, an unresolved V gene accounts for under half of them, and the cause for the rest is not known. V and J calls and clone size are copied from that table; D and trimming were computed from the DNA. This sample has around 140,000 clones in its table, and 93% of those were observed once. The top ten clonotypes cover 5% to 7% of the sample.

The paper's findings and limits, for the study overall: The 56-69-year group was small, and its depth increase did not reach significance, likely because of low power. After two AZD1222 doses, both the breadth and the depth of spike-specific TCRs were significantly higher than at day 0 and than in MenACWY recipients. Vaccine-associated CD4 TCRs spanned the whole spike protein, with dominant responses in regions 160-218 and 743-854. Reportedly, close to half of the unique spike-specific TCRs recognized epitopes lying outside the regions that are mutated in the B.1.351 and B.1.1.7 variants. Conclusions about previously exposed vaccinees are limited, since just five or six AZD1222 recipients were seropositive for SARS-CoV-2 at baseline. Most participants were white British and females outnumbered males, and the authors suggested that clonal diversity may have been underestimated. No day 14 peak-response samples were available, so repertoires were characterized only after the peak T cell response.

This sequence was found in an adult in good health. The rearrangement joined TRBV18 to TRBJ2-7, and 8 bases in between align with TRBD2. The sample here was peripheral blood, taken on day 0 of AZD1222 vaccination. The CDR3: CASSPLQGPGGGSKQYF. The DNA is as follows: TGTGCCAGCTCACCCCTACAGGGACCGGGGGGGGGTTCCAAGCAGTACTTC.